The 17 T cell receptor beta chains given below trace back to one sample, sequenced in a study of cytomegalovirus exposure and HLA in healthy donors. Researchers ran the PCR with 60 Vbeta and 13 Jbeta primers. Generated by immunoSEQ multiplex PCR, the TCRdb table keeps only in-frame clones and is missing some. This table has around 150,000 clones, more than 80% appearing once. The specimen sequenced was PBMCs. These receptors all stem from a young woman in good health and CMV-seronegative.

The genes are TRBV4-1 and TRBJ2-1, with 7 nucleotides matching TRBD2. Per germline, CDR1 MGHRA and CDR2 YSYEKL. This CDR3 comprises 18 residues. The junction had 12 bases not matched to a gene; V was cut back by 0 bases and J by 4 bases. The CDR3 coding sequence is TGCGCCAGCAGCCAAGACCTTTTCGGGGACTATAAATACAATGAGCAGTTCTTC. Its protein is CASSQDLFGDYKYNEQFF.

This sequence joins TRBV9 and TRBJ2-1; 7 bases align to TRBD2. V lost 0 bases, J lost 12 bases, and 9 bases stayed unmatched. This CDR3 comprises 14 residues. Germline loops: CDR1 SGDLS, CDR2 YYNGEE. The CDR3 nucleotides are TGTGCCAGCAGCGTAGAGGTGGGGCCGGGAGGGCAGTTCTTC. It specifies CASSVEVGPGGQFF.

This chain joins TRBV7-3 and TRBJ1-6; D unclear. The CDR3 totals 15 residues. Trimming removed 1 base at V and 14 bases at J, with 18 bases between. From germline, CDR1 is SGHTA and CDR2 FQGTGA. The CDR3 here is CASSLKRRHRAALHF. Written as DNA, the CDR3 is TGTGCCAGCAGCTTAAAACGTCGGCACCGAGCGGCCCTCCACTTT.

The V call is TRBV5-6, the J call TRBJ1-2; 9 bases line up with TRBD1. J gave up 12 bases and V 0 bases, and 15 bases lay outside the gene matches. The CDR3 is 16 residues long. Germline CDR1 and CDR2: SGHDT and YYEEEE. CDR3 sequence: CASSLGPGQGIMGHTF. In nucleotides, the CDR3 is TGTGCCAGCAGCTTGGGGCCGGGACAGGGAATTATGGGACACACCTTC.

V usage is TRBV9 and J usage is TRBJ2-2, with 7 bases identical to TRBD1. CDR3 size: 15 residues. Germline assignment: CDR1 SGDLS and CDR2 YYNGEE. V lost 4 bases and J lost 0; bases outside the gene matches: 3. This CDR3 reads CASSLGTANTGELFF. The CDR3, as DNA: TGTGCCAGCAGCCTCGGGACAGCGAACACCGGGGAGCTGTTTTTT.

The CDR3 DNA is TGTGCCAGCTCACCCCTACGACAAGACGCTCCTCAAGCTTTCTTT. It translates to CASSPLRQDAPQAFF. The chain recombines TRBV18 with TRBJ1-1, with D hard to call. Germline V gives CDR1 KGHSH, CDR2 LQKENI. V was clipped by 3 bases and J by 9 bases, with 20 bases between them. The CDR3 sequence is 15 residues long.

CDR3 sequence reads: CASGQGLSSYEQYF. In nucleotides, the CDR3 is TGTGCCAGCGGACAGGGGCTTAGCTCCTACGAGCAGTACTTC. The chain is built from TRBV6-1 and TRBJ2-7, with TRBD1 identical over 9 bases. This CDR3 spans 14 amino acids. Trimming removed 8 bases from V and 0 bases from J; junction bases left unmatched: 5. Germline lookup yields CDR1 MNHNS and CDR2 SASEGT.

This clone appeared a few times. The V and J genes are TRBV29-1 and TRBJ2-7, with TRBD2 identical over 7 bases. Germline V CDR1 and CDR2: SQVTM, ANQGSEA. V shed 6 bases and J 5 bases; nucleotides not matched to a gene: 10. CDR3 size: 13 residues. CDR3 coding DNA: TGCAGCGTCGTAGAGCGGGATCGGGACGAGCAGTACTTC. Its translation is CSVVERDRDEQYF.

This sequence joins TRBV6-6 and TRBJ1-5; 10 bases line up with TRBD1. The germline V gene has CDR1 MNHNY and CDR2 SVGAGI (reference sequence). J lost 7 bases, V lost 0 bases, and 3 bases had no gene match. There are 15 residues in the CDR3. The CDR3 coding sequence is TGTGCCAGCAGTTACTCTGGGACAGGGGCCCAGCCCCAGCATTTT. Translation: CASSYSGTGAQPQHF.

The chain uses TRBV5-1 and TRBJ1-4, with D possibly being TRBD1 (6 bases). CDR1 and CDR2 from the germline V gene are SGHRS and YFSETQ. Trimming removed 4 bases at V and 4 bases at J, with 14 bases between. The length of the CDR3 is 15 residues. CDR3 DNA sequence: TGCGCCAGCAGCACAACAGGGCGCCTTAATGAAAAACTGTTTTTT. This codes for CASSTTGRLNEKLFF.

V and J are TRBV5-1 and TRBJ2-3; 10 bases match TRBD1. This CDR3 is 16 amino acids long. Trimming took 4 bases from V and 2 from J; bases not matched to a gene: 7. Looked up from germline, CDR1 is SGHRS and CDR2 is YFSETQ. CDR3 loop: CASSPGDRGPTDTQYF. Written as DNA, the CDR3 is TGCGCCAGCAGCCCGGGGGACAGGGGTCCCACAGATACGCAGTATTTT.

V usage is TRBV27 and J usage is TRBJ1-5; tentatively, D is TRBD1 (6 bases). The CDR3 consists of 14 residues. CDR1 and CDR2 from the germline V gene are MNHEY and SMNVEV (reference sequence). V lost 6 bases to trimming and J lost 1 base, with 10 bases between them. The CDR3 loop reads CASSRGGSNQPQHF. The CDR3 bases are TGTGCCAGCAGCAGGGGAGGGAGCAATCAGCCCCAGCATTTT.

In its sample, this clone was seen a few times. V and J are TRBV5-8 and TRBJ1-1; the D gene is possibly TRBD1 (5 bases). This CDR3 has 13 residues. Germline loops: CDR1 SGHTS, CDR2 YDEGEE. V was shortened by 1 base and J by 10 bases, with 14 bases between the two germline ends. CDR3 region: CASSLFQGSIAFF. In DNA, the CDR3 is TGTGCCAGCAGCTTGTTCCAGGGAAGTATAGCTTTCTTT. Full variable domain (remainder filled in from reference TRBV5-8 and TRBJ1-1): EAGVTQSPTHLIKTRGQQATLRCSPISGHTSVYWYQQALGLGLQFLLWYDEGEERNRGNFPPRFSGRQFPNYSSELNVNALELEDSALYLCASSLFQGSIAFFGQGTRLTVV.

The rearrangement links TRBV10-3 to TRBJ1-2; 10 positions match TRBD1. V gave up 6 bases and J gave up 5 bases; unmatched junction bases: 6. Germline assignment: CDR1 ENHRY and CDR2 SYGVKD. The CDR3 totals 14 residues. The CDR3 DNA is TGTGCCATCAGGAGGGGGGGACAGGGGTATGGCTACACCTTC. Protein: CAIRRGGQGYGYTF.

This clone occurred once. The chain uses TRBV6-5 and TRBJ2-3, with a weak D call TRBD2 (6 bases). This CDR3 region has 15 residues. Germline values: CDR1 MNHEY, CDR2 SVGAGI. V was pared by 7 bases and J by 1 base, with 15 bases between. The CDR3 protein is CASTWGGAGTDTQYF. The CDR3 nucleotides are TGTGCCAGCACCTGGGGCGGGGCCGGCACAGATACGCAGTATTTT.

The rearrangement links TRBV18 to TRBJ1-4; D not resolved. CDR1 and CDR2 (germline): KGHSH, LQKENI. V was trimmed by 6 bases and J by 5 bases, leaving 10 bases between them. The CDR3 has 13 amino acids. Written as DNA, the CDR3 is TGTGCCAGCTCGGGAGGGCAAAATGAAAAACTGTTTTTT. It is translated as CASSGGQNEKLFF.

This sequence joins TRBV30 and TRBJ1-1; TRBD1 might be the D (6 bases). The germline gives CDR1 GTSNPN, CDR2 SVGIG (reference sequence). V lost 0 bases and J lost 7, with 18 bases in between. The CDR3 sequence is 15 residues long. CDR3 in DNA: TGTGCCTGGAGTGTAATAACAGGGTCGTACGGTGAAGCTTTCTTT. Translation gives CAWSVITGSYGEAFF.